Listed below are T cell receptor beta chains from one sample, sequenced in a study of blood T cells in healthy people across ages. TCRdb passed the 5' RACE reads through MiXCR, listing each CDR3 protein once. The repertoire holds around 800,000 distinct CDR3 sequences, roughly 26% seen once, with 2.5% to 3.5% in the top ten. These sequences were also reported in another study, on T cells of mothers and their children.

The source material was blood. The receptors originated from a boy aged 5 to 17 in good health. Both conserved end residues are part of each CDR3. Size is stated for part of the rows, as once, few or many counts, or as a class when the clone is expanded.

V: TRBV29-1; J: TRBJ2-5; size: .; CDR3: CSALGGRGQETQYF
V: TRBV3-1; J: TRBJ2-5; size: .; CDR3: CASSQDRRTAVREAQYF
V: TRBV9; J: TRBJ1-1; size: few; CDR3: CASSVAQTDTEAFF
V: TRBV10-1; J: .; size: .; CDR3: CASSAGLAGGHEQYF
V: TRBV20-1; J: TRBJ1-2; size: .; CDR3: CSAREGGNCGYTF
V: TRBV2; J: TRBJ2-1; size: .; CDR3: CASSPTSGGPNNEQFF
V: TRBV2; J: TRBJ1-2; size: few; CDR3: CASSSTVREGYTF
V: TRBV29-1; J: TRBJ2-4; size: .; CDR3: CSVGSDHRGDIQYF
V: TRBV20-1; J: TRBJ2-7; size: few; CDR3: CSASWRPHEQYF
V: TRBV12-3/TRBV12-4; J: TRBJ2-3; size: few; CDR3: CASSQRQGVTDTQYF
V: TRBV20-1; J: TRBJ1-1; size: .; CDR3: CSAPGGPTEAFF
V: TRBV20-1; J: .; size: few; CDR3: CSARERSGFCYEQYF
V: TRBV6-6; J: TRBJ1-3; size: .; CDR3: CASSYPDSTSGNTIYF
V: TRBV21-1; J: TRBJ2-5; size: few; CDR3: CASSPGPAGTQETQYF
V: TRBV6-6; J: TRBJ2-7; size: few; CDR3: CASSPGTGGYDEQYF
V: TRBV2; J: TRBJ2-7; size: .; CDR3: CASSAHLYEQYF
V: TRBV30; J: TRBJ2-7; size: few; CDR3: CAWRRSGSTYEQYF
V: TRBV20-1; J: TRBJ1-2; size: .; CDR3: CSATTLENPNYGYTF
V: TRBV12-3/TRBV12-4; J: TRBJ2-4; size: few; CDR3: CASSFDRGGTKNIQYF
V: TRBV5-1; J: TRBJ2-3; size: few; CDR3: CASAVGQSSDTQYF
V: TRBV9; J: TRBJ2-3; size: .; CDR3: CASSVGAGLSTDTQYF
V: TRBV29-1; J: TRBJ2-3; size: .; CDR3: CGVDGGVPDTQYF
V: TRBV6-1; J: TRBJ2-6; size: .; CDR3: CASSESHSGANVLTF
V: TRBV20-1; J: TRBJ2-7; size: .; CDR3: CSARAETYEQYF
V: TRBV7-9; J: TRBJ2-5; size: few; CDR3: CASSPQGRGETQYF
V: TRBV6-1; J: TRBJ1-1; size: .; CDR3: CASIRKGEGGTEAFF
V: TRBV7-2; J: TRBJ2-6; size: .; CDR3: CASSLARPSGANVLTF
V: TRBV6-5; J: .; size: few; CDR3: CASSYDRGRLGTQYF
V: TRBV20-1; J: TRBJ2-3; size: .; CDR3: CSARVTPGQAKLTDTQYF
V: TRBV5-1; J: TRBJ2-7; size: few; CDR3: CASQGAPPYEQYF
V: TRBV12-3/TRBV12-4; J: TRBJ2-5; size: few; CDR3: CASRATGWETQYF
V: TRBV5-1; J: TRBJ1-5; size: .; CDR3: CASSTRTGESQPQHF
V: TRBV6-6; J: .; size: few; CDR3: CAILGTSGEGGEQFF
V: TRBV9; J: TRBJ1-2; size: few; CDR3: CASSTRTDYGYTF
V: TRBV2; J: TRBJ1-6; size: few; CDR3: CASSPGPQRGPLHF
V: TRBV7-6; J: TRBJ2-1; size: .; CDR3: CASILGAGGSYNEQFF
V: TRBV29-1; J: TRBJ2-2; size: .; CDR3: CSVPGQGAYTGELFF
V: TRBV7-9; J: TRBJ1-3; size: few; CDR3: CASSLALYRRAGNTIYF
V: TRBV5-1; J: TRBJ2-1; size: .; CDR3: CASSALQGSYNEQFF
V: TRBV11-2; J: TRBJ2-5; size: few; CDR3: CASSLSPSPQETQYF
V: TRBV5-1; J: TRBJ1-1; size: few; CDR3: CASSLGVQQGTEAFF
V: TRBV12-3/TRBV12-4; J: TRBJ2-3; size: .; CDR3: CASSPTSDGADTQYF
V: TRBV20-1; J: TRBJ1-3; size: few; CDR3: CSARDEGYPGNTIYF
V: TRBV29-1; J: TRBJ1-2; size: .; CDR3: CSARRAGYGYTF
V: TRBV5-5; J: TRBJ2-5; size: .; CDR3: CASSRSPRTEETQYF
V: TRBV3-1; J: TRBJ2-7; size: .; CDR3: CASSQAKVYEQYF
V: TRBV28; J: TRBJ2-1; size: .; CDR3: CASSPQAGTSYNEQFF
V: TRBV20-1; J: TRBJ1-2; size: .; CDR3: CSARQGSNYGYTF
V: TRBV5-1; J: TRBJ1-4; size: .; CDR3: CASSLRQGKNEKLFF
V: TRBV25-1; J: TRBJ2-7; size: .; CDR3: CASSESWEQYF
V: TRBV6-6; J: TRBJ2-1; size: few; CDR3: CASMEIFNEQFF
V: TRBV12-3/TRBV12-4; J: TRBJ2-7; size: .; CDR3: CASSLGYSEQYF
V: TRBV10-3; J: TRBJ2-1; size: .; CDR3: CAISESGRGPAYNEQFF
V: TRBV28; J: TRBJ2-7; size: .; CDR3: CASSSHGGGTYEQYF
V: TRBV3-1; J: TRBJ2-5; size: few; CDR3: CASSQLPGAQETQYF
V: TRBV18; J: TRBJ2-5; size: .; CDR3: CASSTGTGVEETQYF
V: TRBV2; J: TRBJ2-4; size: .; CDR3: CASSLGGGADIQYF
V: TRBV19; J: TRBJ1-1; size: .; CDR3: CASSFRTGGTEAFF
V: TRBV28; J: TRBJ2-7; size: many; CDR3: CASSFAGAISYEQYF
V: TRBV20-1; J: TRBJ2-5; size: .; CDR3: CSARDFRGDRETQYF